The 16 T cell receptor beta chains presented below share a single source sample, sequenced in a study of T cells in tuberculosis. Data came from immunoSEQ multiplex PCR; TCRdb stores just in-frame clones and leaves some out. The repertoire holds 25,000 to 35,000 clones, with nearly 90% as singletons. The sequenced sample consisted of PBMCs. Receptor source: a donor between 10 and 35 years old with latent tuberculosis or without tuberculosis infection.

The chain uses TRBV18 and TRBJ2-1; possibly TRBD2 for D (6 bases). The V and J ends lost 2 bases and 8 bases respectively, with 10 bases between them. The CDR3 is 13 residues long. Germline values: CDR1 KGHSH, CDR2 LQKENI. For the CDR3, the DNA is TGTGCCAGCTCACCAAGGGAGGTGGATGAGCAGTTCTTC. Its translation: CASSPREVDEQFF.

The chain recombines TRBV7-2 with TRBJ2-7, with 11 nucleotides matching TRBD2. V lost 5 bases and J lost 3; bases outside the gene matches: 6. The length of the CDR3 is 15 residues. Germline V CDR1 and CDR2: SGHTA, FQGNSA. The CDR3 nucleotides are TGTGCCAGCAGCCTCCTAGCGGGGGGTCTCTACGAGCAGTACTTC. Protein product: CASSLLAGGLYEQYF.

J is TRBJ1-1 and V is TRBV5-1, with D tentatively TRBD1 (5 bases). The germline V gene has CDR1 SGHRS and CDR2 YFSETQ. V was cut by 7 bases and J by 1 base, with 14 bases left in between. The CDR3 consists of 14 residues. The CDR3 sequence: CASVGAGTNTEAFF. DNA of the CDR3: TGCGCCAGCGTTGGGGCCGGCACGAACACTGAAGCTTTCTTT.

The table lists this clone with a few counts. V gene TRBV6-1 combines with J gene TRBJ1-5, with D perhaps TRBD1 (5 bases). Germline V gives CDR1 MNHNS, CDR2 SASEGT. V shed 1 base and J shed 9 bases, with 13 bases lying between them. CDR3 size: 14 residues. The CDR3 reads CASSEVPQGPPQHF. DNA for the CDR3: TGTGCCAGCAGTGAAGTTCCTCAGGGCCCGCCCCAGCATTTT.

The rearrangement joins TRBV5-5 to TRBJ2-1; possible D gene TRBD2, 6 bases. This CDR3 has 14 amino acids. CDR1 and CDR2 (germline): SGHKS, YYEKEE (reference sequence). Trimming removed 0 bases at V and 5 bases at J, with 9 bases between. The CDR3 DNA is TGTGCCAGCAGCTTGGGCGGGATGCACAATGAGCAGTTCTTC. Translating it yields CASSLGGMHNEQFF.

This chain connects TRBV28 to TRBJ1-5; D perhaps matches TRBD1 (6 bases). The V end lost 5 bases, the J end lost 6 bases, and 17 bases lay between the germline ends. The CDR3 has 15 amino acids. Looked up from germline, CDR1 is MDHEN and CDR2 is SYDVKM. This CDR3 reads CASSLGHRAGQPQHF. CDR3 DNA sequence: TGTGCCAGCAGTCTAGGACACAGGGCGGGTCAGCCCCAGCATTTT.

The V gene is TRBV4-1, the J gene TRBJ1-2, with a tentative D call TRBD1 (5 bases). Germline CDR1 reads MGHRA; CDR2 reads YSYEKL. V lost 0 bases and J 2 bases, leaving 13 bases between the germline ends. The CDR3 runs 16 residues. The CDR3 spells CASSQEIDRPNYGYTF. CDR3 bases: TGCGCCAGCAGCCAAGAAATAGACAGACCGAACTATGGCTACACCTTC.

The chain uses TRBV28 and TRBJ1-1; 7 positions agree with TRBD1. V lost 6 bases, J lost 0 bases, and 13 bases stayed unmatched. Germline-derived CDR1 and CDR2 are MDHEN and SYDVKM. This CDR3 region has 17 residues. This chain's CDR3 is CASRTRGLYALNTEAFF. CDR3 DNA: TGTGCCAGCAGGACGAGGGGGCTTTACGCCCTGAACACTGAAGCTTTCTTT.

As DNA, the CDR3 is TGTGCCACGGGACTAGCGGGGGGACAAGAGACCCAGTACTTC. This encodes CATGLAGGQETQYF. The rearrangement links TRBV19 to TRBJ2-5; TRBD2 aligns across 15 bases. V shed 10 bases and J 2 bases; nucleotides not matched to a gene: 2. Germline CDR1 reads LNHDA; CDR2 reads SQIVND (reference sequence). This CDR3 comprises 14 residues.

V gene TRBV5-1 combines with J gene TRBJ1-4, with D possibly matching TRBD1 (5 bases). CDR1 and CDR2 from the germline V gene are SGHRS and YFSETQ. The CDR3 runs 15 residues. Trimming removed 4 bases at V and 4 bases at J, with 14 bases between. The CDR3, as DNA: TGCGCCAGCAGCAAGGAGGGGCATCTTAATGAAAAACTGTTTTTT. It is translated as CASSKEGHLNEKLFF.

This clone was observed a single time. The chain has TRBV4-1 and TRBJ1-3; perhaps TRBD1 as D (6 bases). Germline V gene sequence: CDR1 MGHRA, CDR2 YSYEKL. CDR3 length equals 14 residues. The V gene lost 4 bases and the J gene lost 4 bases, with 11 bases spanning the gap. CDR3 amino acids: CASSPRTGGNTIYF. The CDR3 DNA reads TGCGCCAGCAGCCCACGTACAGGGGGAAACACCATATATTTT.

This chain uses TRBV18 with TRBJ2-7, with 9 bases that match TRBD1. The CDR3 length is 15 residues. Trimming took 3 bases from V and 2 from J; bases not matched to a gene: 5. Germline V gives CDR1 KGHSH, CDR2 LQKENI. The DNA of the CDR3 is TGTGCCAGCTCACCTCCGGGACAGGGAACCTACGAGCAGTACTTC. Amino acid sequence: CASSPPGQGTYEQYF. Using reference TRBV18 and TRBJ2-7 for the parts outside the CDR3, the full variable domain is NAGVMQNPRHLVRRRGQEARLRCSPMKGHSHVYWYRQLPEEGLKFMVYLQKENIIDESGMPKERFSAEFPKEGPSILRIQQVVRGDSAAYFCASSPPGQGTYEQYFGPGTRLTVT.

V is TRBV7-7 and J is TRBJ2-7; perhaps TRBD1 as D (6 bases). From germline, CDR1 is SSHAT and CDR2 FNYEAQ (reference sequence). The CDR3 totals 14 residues. With 2 bases removed from V and 4 bases from J, the gap between germline ends came to 12 bases. The CDR3 reads CASSLQGFFYEQYF. In DNA, the CDR3 is TGTGCCAGCAGCTTACAGGGGTTTTTTTACGAGCAGTACTTC.

The CDR3 nucleotides are TGTGCCAGCAGCTTTGGGACTAGCCGGGAGCTGTTTTTT. This sequence encodes CASSFGTSRELFF. V gene TRBV5-5 combines with J gene TRBJ2-2; 9 bases agree with TRBD2. V was clipped by 2 bases and J by 9 bases; unmatched bases: 2. The CDR3 runs 13 residues. The germline V gene encodes CDR1 SGHKS and CDR2 YYEKEE (reference sequence).

The chain couples TRBV27 to TRBJ2-4; D possibly corresponds to TRBD1 (5 bases). This CDR3 spans 15 amino acids. Germline V gene lookup returns CDR1 MNHEY and CDR2 SMNVEV (reference sequence). V was pared by 5 bases and J by 0 bases, with 11 bases between. The CDR3 protein is CASSNRNLAKNIQYF. In DNA form, the CDR3 reads TGTGCCAGCAGTAACAGGAACCTAGCCAAAAACATTCAGTACTTC.

The chain joins TRBV6-1 to TRBJ2-5, with 12 bases identical to TRBD1. This CDR3 comprises 15 residues. After removal of 11 bases from V and 5 bases from J, the junction contained 12 bases not matched to a gene. The germline gives CDR1 MNHNS, CDR2 SASEGT. The CDR3 DNA is TGTGCCGGTACCCCGGGACAGGGGGCTACTGAGACCCAGTACTTC. Its translation: CAGTPGQGATETQYF.